The 20 T cell receptor beta chains below were found in one sample sequenced in a study of T cell clones after liver transplantation. Using immunoSEQ multiplex PCR, the repertoire was profiled, and TCRdb retains in-frame clones only, with some absent. The table has 31,000 or so clones, 90% to 95% seen once; the top ten hold roughly 26%. Sequencing was performed on CD8+ T cells from blood, taken 12 months after liver transplant. Receptors originate from a human patient who received a liver transplant. Some T cells may be the graft donor's.

The chain employs TRBV28 and TRBJ2-7, with unresolved D. Germline CDR1 reads MDHEN; CDR2 reads SYDVKM. The CDR3 has 12 residues. Between the trimmed V and J ends, which lost 6 bases and 4 bases, there was a span of 10 bases. CDR3 coding DNA: TGTGCCAGCAGCCTCGGCAGTTACGAGCAGTACTTC. Translation: CASSLGSYEQYF.

The CDR3 loop is CASTGGQAGETQYF. The CDR3 DNA is TGTGCCAGCACTGGGGGACAGGCGGGAGAGACCCAGTACTTC. The chain is built from TRBV27 and TRBJ2-5, with TRBD1 matching over 8 bases. Trimming cost V 7 bases and J 4 bases; bases outside gene matches: 8. The CDR3 extends over 14 amino acids. Germline CDR1 is MNHEY and CDR2 is SMNVEV (reference sequence).

J is TRBJ2-1 and V is TRBV7-9; TRBD1 agrees at 7 bases. Germline V gene sequence: CDR1 SEHNR, CDR2 FQNEAQ (reference sequence). The CDR3 has 16 amino acids. With V trimmed by 5 bases and J by 10 bases, 17 bases remained unmatched. CDR3 DNA: TGTGCCAGCAGCCACCCCGGGACATTCAGCAGGGGGGAGCAGTTCTTC. Protein sequence: CASSHPGTFSRGEQFF.

CDR3 sequence: CASSSGQGGLVYEQYF. CDR3 bases: TGTGCCAGCAGTTCGGGACAGGGGGGATTAGTGTACGAGCAGTACTTC. This sequence joins TRBV28 and TRBJ2-7; 11 nucleotides agree with TRBD1. Germline values: CDR1 MDHEN, CDR2 SYDVKM. Trimming at V came to 4 bases and at J to 4 bases, leaving 9 bases not matched to a gene. The CDR3 runs to 16 residues.

This clone was seen just once. The V gene is TRBV7-6, the J gene TRBJ1-1; D ambiguous. V lost 3 bases and J 4 bases, leaving 9 bases between the germline ends. The germline gives CDR1 SGHVS, CDR2 FNYEAQ. This CDR3 has 13 amino acids. The CDR3 reads CASSFSKFTEAFF. CDR3 sequence (DNA): TGTGCCAGCAGCTTTTCAAAATTCACTGAAGCTTTCTTT.

The chain recombines TRBV10-2 with TRBJ2-7, with 7 bases matching TRBD1. The CDR3 spans 15 residues. With 2 bases clipped from V and 4 bases from J, the junction kept 8 bases outside the gene matches. Germline values: CDR1 WSHSY, CDR2 SAAADI. In DNA, the CDR3 is TGCGCCAGCAGTGAGCCACGACAGGGTTTATACGAGCAGTACTTC. It yields the protein CASSEPRQGLYEQYF.

The rearrangement uses TRBV4-1 and TRBJ1-2; D possibly corresponds to TRBD1 (6 bases). The CDR3 has 13 amino acids. Germline CDR1 and CDR2: MGHRA and YSYEKL. V shed 1 base and J shed 8 bases, with 11 bases lying between them. The CDR3 coding sequence is TGCGCCAGCAGCCAAGGCCGACAGGAGGGCTACACCTTC. Translating gives CASSQGRQEGYTF.

The chain joins TRBV5-1 to TRBJ2-7, with 8 bases fitting TRBD2. Germline V lookup: CDR1 SGHRS, CDR2 YFSETQ. The CDR3 runs 14 residues. V was pared by 6 bases and J by 3 bases, with 8 bases of the junction left unmatched. DNA of the CDR3: TGCGCCAGCAAACGACGGGAGGGAAACTACGAGCAGTACTTC. Translation gives CASKRREGNYEQYF. Full variable domain (missing parts from reference TRBV5-1 and TRBJ2-7): KAGVTQTPRYLIKTRGQQVTLSCSPISGHRSVSWYQQTPGQGLQFLFEYFSETQRNKGNFPGRFSGRQFSNSRSEMNVSTLELGDSALYLCASKRREGNYEQYFGPGTRLTVT.

This CDR3 is CASSPRTGMNTGELFF. The CDR3, as DNA: TGTGCCAGCAGCCCCCGGACAGGGATGAACACCGGGGAGCTGTTTTTT. The J gene is TRBJ2-2, the V gene TRBV9, with 8 bases lining up with TRBD1. The length of the CDR3 is 16 residues. CDR1 is SGDLS, CDR2 YYNGEE, per germline. Unmatched junction bases numbered 6, after V lost 4 bases and J lost 1 base.

The gene calls are TRBV4-1 and TRBJ2-1; tentatively, D is TRBD2 (5 bases). The CDR3 is made up of 16 amino acids. In germline, CDR1 is MGHRA, CDR2 YSYEKL. V lost 4 bases, J lost 4 bases, and 17 bases lay in between. DNA of the CDR3: TGCGCCAGCAGCCTTCTATGGGAGCCCAGGTACAATGAGCAGTTCTTC. Translation gives CASSLLWEPRYNEQFF.

The rearrangement joins TRBV27 to TRBJ2-7; possible D gene TRBD1, 6 bases. Per the germline V gene, CDR1 is MNHEY and CDR2 is SMNVEV (reference sequence). The CDR3 is 14 amino acids. V was cut by 8 bases and J by 7 bases, with 21 bases left in between. The CDR3 sequence is CASGARGTPREQYF. In nucleotides, the CDR3 is TGTGCCAGCGGGGCTAGGGGGACCCCTAGGGAGCAGTACTTC.

This clone showed up just once. The V and J genes are TRBV7-9 and TRBJ2-7; no definite D call. V was pared by 2 bases and J by 13 bases, with 15 bases between. Germline CDR1 and CDR2: SEHNR and FQNEAQ (reference sequence). The CDR3 extends over 12 amino acids. CDR3 in DNA: TGTGCCAGCAGCTTAATAGTTGGCCTCCCTTACTTC. Residues: CASSLIVGLPYF.

This clone was seen a single time. This chain uses TRBV6-1 with TRBJ1-5, with D possibly TRBD1 on 6 matching bases. The V and J ends lost 7 bases and 1 base respectively, with 14 bases between them. Germline V gives CDR1 MNHNS, CDR2 SASEGT. The CDR3 contains 15 residues. This CDR3 is CASNQGIQSNQPQHF. CDR3 DNA: TGTGCCAGCAACCAGGGGATTCAGAGCAATCAGCCCCAGCATTTT.

The rearrangement links TRBV6-6 to TRBJ1-5, with D uncertain. V shed 0 bases and J shed 4 bases, with 13 bases lying between them. The CDR3 totals 16 residues. Germline CDR1 reads MNHNY; CDR2 reads SVGAGI (reference sequence). The CDR3 here is CASSYSVRTVNQPQHF. CDR3 nucleotides: TGTGCCAGCAGTTACTCGGTTAGGACGGTAAATCAGCCCCAGCATTTT.

The V call is TRBV28, the J call TRBJ2-2; TRBD2 might be the D (5 bases). Germline V lookup: CDR1 MDHEN, CDR2 SYDVKM. Trimming pared 2 bases from V and 0 bases from J, leaving 10 bases between. The CDR3 consists of 16 residues. The CDR3 is CASSLAPGSNTGELFF. The CDR3 region has the DNA TGTGCCAGCAGTTTAGCACCGGGATCGAACACCGGGGAGCTGTTTTTT. The full variable domain, with the rest looked up from reference TRBV28 and TRBJ2-2, is DVKVTQSSRYLVKRTGEKVFLECVQDMDHENMFWYRQDPGLGLRLIYFSYDVKMKEKGDIPEGYSVSREKKERFSLILESASTNQTSMYLCASSLAPGSNTGELFFGEGSRLTVL.

This sequence joins TRBV7-9 and TRBJ2-1, with 8 bases fitting TRBD2. V shed 1 base, J shed 5 bases, and the junction held 1 base outside the gene matches. Germline V gives CDR1 SEHNR, CDR2 FQNEAQ (reference sequence). The CDR3 sequence is 14 residues long. Here the CDR3 reads CASSLVRGDNEQFF. CDR3 bases: TGTGCCAGCAGCTTAGTGCGGGGGGACAATGAGCAGTTCTTC. Combining the CDR3 with reference TRBV7-9 and TRBJ2-1 gives the whole variable domain DTGVSQNPRHKITKRGQNVTFRCDPISEHNRLYWYRQTLGQGPEFLTYFQNEAQLEKSRLLSDRFSAERPKGSFSTLEIQRTEQGDSAMYLCASSLVRGDNEQFFGPGTRLTVL.

This clone was picked up one time. Written as DNA, the CDR3 is TGCGCCAGCAGCCCCCGAGGACTCAACCAGATGGGCAATGAGCAGTTCTTC. Protein sequence: CASSPRGLNQMGNEQFF. The rearrangement links TRBV4-3 to TRBJ2-1, with TRBD2 as a possible D gene (5 bases). The CDR3 runs to 17 residues. From germline, CDR1 is LGHNA and CDR2 YSLEER. V was shortened by 4 bases and J by 6 bases, with 22 bases between the two germline ends.

The J gene is TRBJ1-1, the V gene TRBV27; 9 nucleotides match TRBD1. Trimming removed 0 bases from V and 8 bases from J; junction bases left unmatched: 1. CDR3 length equals 13 residues. Germline V gene data show CDR1 as MNHEY and CDR2 as SMNVEV (reference sequence). The CDR3 nucleotides read TGTGCCAGCAGTTTATCGGGGACAGGGGAAGCTTTCTTT. It specifies CASSLSGTGEAFF.

The rearrangement links TRBV29-1 to TRBJ2-7; maybe TRBD2 (6 bases). The germline gives CDR1 SQVTM, CDR2 ANQGSEA. Trimming took 0 bases from V and 2 from J, leaving 20 bases between them. The CDR3 sequence is 17 residues long. The chain's CDR3 is CSVEDRRAGTAAYEQYF. Here the CDR3 DNA reads TGCAGCGTTGAAGATCGGCGGGCGGGAACGGCGGCCTACGAGCAGTACTTC.

The rearrangement links TRBV12-2 to TRBJ1-3; TRBD1, the table's D call, was not compared with the DNA. TRBV12-2 is a pseudogene. The CDR3 is 15 residues long. The CDR3 nucleotides read TGTGCAAGTCGCTTACGGACAGACTCTGGAAACACCATATATTTT. It yields the protein CASRLRTDSGNTIYF.